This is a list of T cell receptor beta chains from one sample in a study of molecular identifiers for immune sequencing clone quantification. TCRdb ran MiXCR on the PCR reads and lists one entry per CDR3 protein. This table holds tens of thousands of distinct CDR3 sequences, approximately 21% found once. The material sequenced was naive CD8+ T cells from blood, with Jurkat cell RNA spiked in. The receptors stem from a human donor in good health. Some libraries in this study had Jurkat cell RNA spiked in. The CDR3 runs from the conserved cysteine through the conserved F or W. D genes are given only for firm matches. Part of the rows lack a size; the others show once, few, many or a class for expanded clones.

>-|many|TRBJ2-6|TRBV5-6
TGTGCCAGCAGCCTGGAGAGCTCTGGGGCCAACGTCCTGACTTTC
CASSLESSGANVLTF
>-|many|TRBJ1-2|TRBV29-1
TGCAGCGTTGTATCAGGGGAACCTTATGGCTACACCTTC
CSVVSGEPYGYTF
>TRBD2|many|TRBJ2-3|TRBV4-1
TGCGCCAGCAGCCAAGATAGGACTAGCGGGGGGGCCTTAGAGTTTACAGATACGCAGTATTTT
CASSQDRTSGGALEFTDTQYF
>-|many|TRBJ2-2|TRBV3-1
TGTGCCAGCAGCCAAGTACTGACCGGGGAGCTGTTTTTT
CASSQVLTGELFF
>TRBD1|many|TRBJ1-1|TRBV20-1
TGCAGTGCCGGGGACAGGGGGTTCGCTGAAGCTTTCTTT
CSAGDRGFAEAFF
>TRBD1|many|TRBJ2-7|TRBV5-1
TGCGCCAGCAGCCTGGACAGGAACCCCTCCTACGAGCAGTACTTC
CASSLDRNPSYEQYF
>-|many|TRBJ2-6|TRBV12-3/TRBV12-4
TGTGCCAGCAGTCGCATCAGGGGGGACAAGGCCCCTCTAGCTGAGGCCAACGTCCTGACTTTC
CASSRIRGDKAPLAEANVLTF
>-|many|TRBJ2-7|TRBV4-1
TGCGCCAGCAGCCAAGTGGACAACCGCTACGAGCAGTACTTC
CASSQVDNRYEQYF
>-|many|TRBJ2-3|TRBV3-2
TGTGCCAGCAGCCAAGAAGTGGGGCGGACAGGGGGTGTCACAGATACGCAGTATTTT
CASSQEVGRTGGVTDTQYF
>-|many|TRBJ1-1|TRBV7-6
TGTGCCAGCAGCTTAAGGATGGGCCCAACTGAAGCTTTCTTT
CASSLRMGPTEAFF
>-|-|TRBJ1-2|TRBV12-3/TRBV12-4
TGTACCACCGTACTTCAGGGATTCTGTGGCTACACCTTC
CTTVLQGFCGYTF
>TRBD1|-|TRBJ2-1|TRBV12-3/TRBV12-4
TGTGCCAGCAGTTTATGGCAGGGGGCTTACAATGAGCAGTTCTTC
CASSLWQGAYNEQFF
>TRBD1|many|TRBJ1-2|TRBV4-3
TGCGCCAGCAGCCACGGACAGGGGTCCTATGGCTACACCTTC
CASSHGQGSYGYTF
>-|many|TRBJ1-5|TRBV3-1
TGTGCCAGCAGCCAGGGGTTGGGCAATCAGCCCCAGCATTTT
CASSQGLGNQPQHF
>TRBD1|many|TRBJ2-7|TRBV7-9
TGTGCCAGCAGCTCGGGACAGCCCTACGATGGGCAGTACTTC
CASSSGQPYDGQYF
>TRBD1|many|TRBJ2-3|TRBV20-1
TGCAGTGCGACAGGGGCAGATACGCAGTATTTT
CSATGADTQYF
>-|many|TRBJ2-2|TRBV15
TGTGCCACCAGCAGGGAACCAGTCACCGGGGAGCTGTTTTTT
CATSREPVTGELFF
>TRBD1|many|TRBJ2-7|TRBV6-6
TGTGCCAGCAGTTACGGCGCACACAGGGGGATAGGAAGCTCCTACGAGCAGTACTTC
CASSYGAHRGIGSSYEQYF
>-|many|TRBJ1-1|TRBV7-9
TGTGCCAGCAGCTTAGGGACCGGGCTTGAAGCTTTCTTT
CASSLGTGLEAFF
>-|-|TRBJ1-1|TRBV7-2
TGTGCCAGCAGCTTTAGGCAGGGGACTGAAGCTTTCTTT
CASSFRQGTEAFF
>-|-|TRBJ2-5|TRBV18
TGTGCCAGCACCCCTCGGGAGTACCAAGAGACCCGGTACTTC
CASTPREYQETRYF
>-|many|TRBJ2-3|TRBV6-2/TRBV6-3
TGTGCCAGCAGTTACTTAGCGTTCTCCACAGATACGCAGTATTTT
CASSYLAFSTDTQYF
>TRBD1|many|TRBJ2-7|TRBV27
TGTGCCAGCAGTGACAGGGGAGACGAGCAGTACTTC
CASSDRGDEQYF
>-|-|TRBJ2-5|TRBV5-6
TGTGCCAGCAGCTCACGGATGCTGACCCAGTACTTC
CASSSRMLTQYF
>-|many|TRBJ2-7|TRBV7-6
TGTGCCAGCAGCTTATACCGGACCTACGAGCAGTACTTC
CASSLYRTYEQYF
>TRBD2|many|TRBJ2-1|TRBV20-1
TGCAGTGCTAGAGATCTGGCTAGCGGGAGCGGGAATGAGCAGTTCTTC
CSARDLASGSGNEQFF
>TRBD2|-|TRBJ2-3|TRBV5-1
TGCGCCAGCCGCCCCTGGGATAGCGGGCCCCCAGATACGCAGTATTTT
CASRPWDSGPPDTQYF